This TCR beta chain was identified in a study of blood T cell repertoires in COVID-19. TCRdb's table, derived via immunoSEQ multiplex PCR, lists solely in-frame clones and lacks some. The data contain approximately 230,000 clones, 88% of them seen just once; the ten biggest clones take up about 14%. The germline V and J ends were trimmed by 2 bases and 2 bases, with 8 bases remaining between them. The CDR3 is made up of 13 amino acids. Germline V gives CDR1 SGHRS, CDR2 YFSETQ. This clone showed up just once. The same CDR3 also results from other DNA sequences found in this sample. The sample comprised PBMCs or T cells enriched from blood (not recorded which). The V and J genes are TRBV5-1 and TRBJ2-7, with TRBD1 as a possible D gene (5 bases). This clonotype was obtained from a woman aged 45 to 65 with acute COVID-19. Here the CDR3 reads CASSFGQAYEQYF. For the CDR3, the DNA is TGCGCCAGCAGCTTCGGACAAGCCTACGAGCAGTACTTC.